The rows below give T cell receptor beta chains drawn from one sample of a study of shared clonotypes between healthy human individuals. Clones were sequenced by immunoSEQ multiplex PCR, and TCRdb holds only the in-frame ones, with some missing. The table records 100,000 or so clones, roughly 70% of them present only once. The sample consisted of memory CD8+ T cells sorted from blood. These receptor sequences come from a woman aged 25-40 years in good health. CDR3s include the opening cysteine and the closing phenylalanine or tryptophan. The order of the fields is CDR3 protein, CDR3 DNA, J gene, clone size, D gene, V gene. A D gene is named only where the DNA matches it firmly. The listing skips clone size in some rows; elsewhere it reads once, few, many or a size class.

CDR3aa: CASSQGQGEQYF
CDR3nt: TGTGCCAGCAGTCAGGGACAGGGAGAGCAGTACTTC
j_gene: TRBJ2-7
abundance: NA
d_gene: TRBD1
v_gene: TRBV27

CDR3aa: CASSLLSGSGGANVLTF
CDR3nt: TGTGCCAGCAGTTTATTATCCGGGAGTGGTGGGGCCAACGTCCTGACTTTC
j_gene: TRBJ2-6
abundance: NA
d_gene: NA
v_gene: TRBV27

CDR3aa: CASTRLSGTSANEQFF
CDR3nt: TGTGCCAGTACCCGATTATCCGGGACTAGCGCAAATGAGCAGTTCTTC
j_gene: TRBJ2-1
abundance: NA
d_gene: TRBD2
v_gene: TRBV19

CDR3aa: CASRRGQSSYEQYF
CDR3nt: TGTGCCAGCAGAAGGGGACAGAGCTCCTACGAGCAGTACTTC
j_gene: TRBJ2-7
abundance: NA
d_gene: TRBD1
v_gene: TRBV2

CDR3aa: CASRYRGARGASGSYEQYF
CDR3nt: TGTGCCAGCAGGTACCGCGGGGCCCGAGGGGCTAGCGGATCCTACGAGCAGTACTTC
j_gene: TRBJ2-7
abundance: many
d_gene: NA
v_gene: TRBV12-1

CDR3aa: CASSLASLAVTYNEQFF
CDR3nt: TGTGCCAGCAGCTTAGCTTCTCTAGCGGTTACCTACAATGAGCAGTTCTTC
j_gene: TRBJ2-1
abundance: NA
d_gene: TRBD2
v_gene: TRBV7-9

CDR3aa: CASSYSMPGLQYEQYF
CDR3nt: TGTGCCAGCAGTTACTCGATGCCTGGACTTCAATACGAGCAGTACTTC
j_gene: TRBJ2-7
abundance: many
d_gene: NA
v_gene: TRBV6-5

CDR3aa: CASSWVTGGSYEQYF
CDR3nt: TGTGCCAGCAGTTGGGTGACAGGGGGATCCTACGAGCAGTACTTC
j_gene: TRBJ2-7
abundance: NA
d_gene: TRBD1
v_gene: TRBV28

CDR3aa: CASSLGDRDSGELFF
CDR3nt: TGCGCCAGCAGCTTGGGGGACAGGGACAGCGGGGAGCTGTTTTTT
j_gene: TRBJ2-2
abundance: NA
d_gene: TRBD1
v_gene: TRBV5-1

CDR3aa: CASSLPLSSLAGRSYNEQFF
CDR3nt: TGTGCCAGCAGTTTACCTCTCTCGTCGCTGGCGGGACGCTCCTACAATGAGCAGTTCTTC
j_gene: TRBJ2-1
abundance: few
d_gene: NA
v_gene: TRBV28

CDR3aa: CASSQWGNTIYF
CDR3nt: TGTGCCAGCAGCCAATGGGGAAACACCATATATTTT
j_gene: TRBJ1-3
abundance: medium-sized
d_gene: NA
v_gene: TRBV14

CDR3aa: CASSQGGNAGNTIYF
CDR3nt: TGTGCCAGCAGCCAAGGGGGGAACGCTGGAAACACCATATATTTT
j_gene: TRBJ1-3
abundance: NA
d_gene: NA
v_gene: TRBV14

CDR3aa: CASRSTVSQQVNEKLFF
CDR3nt: TGTGCCAGCAGATCGACAGTTTCCCAGCAGGTTAATGAAAAACTGTTTTTT
j_gene: TRBJ1-4
abundance: NA
d_gene: NA
v_gene: TRBV28

CDR3aa: CASSLVRMNTEAFF
CDR3nt: TGCGCCAGCAGCTTGGTCAGAATGAACACTGAAGCTTTCTTT
j_gene: TRBJ1-1
abundance: NA
d_gene: NA
v_gene: TRBV5-1

CDR3aa: CASSSRGTERHGYTF
CDR3nt: TGTGCCAGCAGCTCCCGGGGGACAGAGAGACATGGCTACACCTTC
j_gene: TRBJ1-2
abundance: few
d_gene: TRBD1
v_gene: TRBV28

CDR3aa: CASSGEARGQGETQYF
CDR3nt: TGCGCCAGCAGTGGGGAAGCGAGGGGACAGGGGGAGACCCAGTACTTC
j_gene: TRBJ2-5
abundance: NA
d_gene: TRBD1
v_gene: TRBV10-2

CDR3aa: CASSSLAGEVDTQYF
CDR3nt: TGTGCCAGTAGTTCGCTAGCGGGAGAAGTAGATACGCAGTATTTT
j_gene: TRBJ2-3
abundance: NA
d_gene: TRBD2
v_gene: TRBV19

CDR3aa: CASSLKPGQGGYTF
CDR3nt: TGTGCCAGCAGCCTAAAACCGGGACAGGGTGGCTACACCTTC
j_gene: TRBJ1-2
abundance: NA
d_gene: TRBD1
v_gene: TRBV11-1

CDR3aa: CASSSKSLAGSDNEQFF
CDR3nt: TGTGCCAGCAGCTCGAAATCTCTAGCTGGGAGCGACAATGAGCAGTTCTTC
j_gene: TRBJ2-1
abundance: NA
d_gene: NA
v_gene: TRBV7-6

CDR3aa: CAGQLDTDTQYF
CDR3nt: TGTGCCGGACAGTTAGACACAGATACGCAGTATTTT
j_gene: TRBJ2-3
abundance: few
d_gene: NA
v_gene: TRBV6-1

CDR3aa: CACISQLAGNEQFF
CDR3nt: TGTGCCTGCATCTCCCAGCTAGCGGGGAATGAGCAGTTCTTC
j_gene: TRBJ2-1
abundance: NA
d_gene: TRBD2
v_gene: TRBV6-1

CDR3aa: CASSEDYSTGELFF
CDR3nt: TGTGCCAGCAGTGAAGACTACAGCACCGGGGAGCTGTTTTTT
j_gene: TRBJ2-2
abundance: many
d_gene: NA
v_gene: TRBV6-4

CDR3aa: CASSHGQGLMTQHF
CDR3nt: TGTGCCAGCAGTCATGGACAGGGACTGATGACCCAGCATTTT
j_gene: TRBJ1-5
abundance: once
d_gene: TRBD1
v_gene: TRBV2

CDR3aa: CASSFRTSGRDEQFF
CDR3nt: TGTGCCAGCAGCTTCCGGACTAGCGGGAGGGATGAGCAGTTCTTC
j_gene: TRBJ2-1
abundance: NA
d_gene: TRBD2
v_gene: TRBV11-2

CDR3aa: CASSPIAESSYNEQFF
CDR3nt: TGTGCCAGCAGTCCGATAGCGGAGAGCTCCTACAATGAGCAGTTCTTC
j_gene: TRBJ2-1
abundance: NA
d_gene: NA
v_gene: TRBV6-4

CDR3aa: CASSFLPATNEKLFF
CDR3nt: TGTGCCAGCAGTTTTTTGCCAGCAACTAATGAAAAACTGTTTTTT
j_gene: TRBJ1-4
abundance: NA
d_gene: NA
v_gene: TRBV28

CDR3aa: CASSDSTHNEQFF
CDR3nt: TGTGCCAGCAGTGACTCGACCCACAATGAGCAGTTCTTC
j_gene: TRBJ2-1
abundance: NA
d_gene: NA
v_gene: TRBV6-4

CDR3aa: CASRWAYRETQYF
CDR3nt: TGTGCCAGCAGGTGGGCCTATAGGGAGACCCAGTACTTC
j_gene: TRBJ2-5
abundance: NA
d_gene: NA
v_gene: TRBV5-8

CDR3aa: CASSLNPMTSGNTGELFF
CDR3nt: TGTGCCAGCAGTTTAAACCCTATGACTAGCGGGAACACCGGGGAGCTGTTTTTT
j_gene: TRBJ2-2
abundance: few
d_gene: TRBD2
v_gene: TRBV27

CDR3aa: CASSLGQVDTEAFF
CDR3nt: TGCGCCAGCAGCTTGGGGCAGGTGGACACTGAAGCTTTCTTT
j_gene: TRBJ1-1
abundance: NA
d_gene: NA
v_gene: TRBV5-1

CDR3aa: CASSFRGPDTQYF
CDR3nt: TGTGCCAGCAGTTTCAGGGGTCCAGATACGCAGTATTTT
j_gene: TRBJ2-3
abundance: NA
d_gene: NA
v_gene: TRBV28

CDR3aa: CASSHSDRIQPQHF
CDR3nt: TGCGCCAGCAGCCACTCAGACAGGATCCAGCCCCAGCATTTT
j_gene: TRBJ1-5
abundance: few
d_gene: NA
v_gene: TRBV4-1

CDR3aa: CASSPAAYLSYEQYF
CDR3nt: TGTGCCAGCAGTCCCGCCGCATACCTCTCCTACGAGCAGTACTTC
j_gene: TRBJ2-7
abundance: NA
d_gene: NA
v_gene: TRBV27

CDR3aa: CASSVSVSYNEQFF
CDR3nt: TGTGCCAGCAGTGTCAGCGTCTCCTACAATGAGCAGTTCTTC
j_gene: TRBJ2-1
abundance: NA
d_gene: NA
v_gene: TRBV6-1

CDR3aa: CASSVHNEQFF
CDR3nt: TGCGCCAGCAGCGTGCACAATGAGCAGTTCTTC
j_gene: TRBJ2-1
abundance: NA
d_gene: NA
v_gene: TRBV5-1

CDR3aa: CASRDTGDSTGELFF
CDR3nt: TGTGCCAGCAGAGATACAGGGGACAGCACCGGGGAGCTGTTTTTT
j_gene: TRBJ2-2
abundance: NA
d_gene: TRBD1
v_gene: TRBV6-1

CDR3aa: CASSLGVRDEQYF
CDR3nt: TGTGCCAGCAGCTTAGGGGTGAGGGACGAGCAGTACTTC
j_gene: TRBJ2-7
abundance: NA
d_gene: NA
v_gene: TRBV11-2

CDR3aa: CASRFSGAYEQYF
CDR3nt: TGTGCCAGCAGATTCAGCGGGGCCTACGAGCAGTACTTC
j_gene: TRBJ2-7
abundance: NA
d_gene: TRBD2
v_gene: TRBV6-5

CDR3aa: CASRPQLHSGNTIYF
CDR3nt: TGCGCCAGCAGACCTCAGCTCCACTCTGGAAACACCATATATTTT
j_gene: TRBJ1-3
abundance: NA
d_gene: NA
v_gene: TRBV5-1

CDR3aa: CASSPTLKGELFF
CDR3nt: TGTGCCAGTAGTCCAACTCTTAAGGGGGAGCTGTTTTTT
j_gene: TRBJ2-2
abundance: NA
d_gene: NA
v_gene: TRBV19

CDR3aa: CASSLGFGFLAGLVQYF
CDR3nt: TGTGCCAGCAGCTTAGGGTTCGGCTTTCTAGCGGGACTTGTGCAGTACTTC
j_gene: TRBJ2-7
abundance: NA
d_gene: TRBD2
v_gene: TRBV7-2

CDR3aa: CASNSADAPYNEQFF
CDR3nt: TGTGCCAGCAACTCGGCAGACGCACCCTACAATGAGCAGTTCTTC
j_gene: TRBJ2-1
abundance: many
d_gene: NA
v_gene: TRBV5-4

CDR3aa: CSEHGTGNTEAFF
CDR3nt: TGCAGCGAACACGGGACAGGAAACACTGAAGCTTTCTTT
j_gene: TRBJ1-1
abundance: NA
d_gene: TRBD1
v_gene: TRBV29-1

CDR3aa: CASSKGTGGNEQFF
CDR3nt: TGTGCCAGCAGTAAAGGGACAGGAGGCAATGAGCAGTTCTTC
j_gene: TRBJ2-1
abundance: NA
d_gene: TRBD1
v_gene: TRBV27

CDR3aa: CASSESAAGTEAFF
CDR3nt: TGCGCCAGCAGTGAGTCCGCGGCGGGGACTGAAGCTTTCTTT
j_gene: TRBJ1-1
abundance: NA
d_gene: NA
v_gene: TRBV10-1

CDR3aa: CASSPGLSNEKLFF
CDR3nt: TGCGCCAGCAGCCCCGGACTGAGTAATGAAAAACTGTTTTTT
j_gene: TRBJ1-4
abundance: many
d_gene: NA
v_gene: TRBV4-1